The sequence of this TCR beta chain was determined in a study of blood T cell repertoires in COVID-19. About the research overall: There were acute and convalescent COVID-19 samples, and they came from the United States, Italy and Spain.

Using immunoSEQ multiplex PCR, the repertoire was profiled, and TCRdb retains in-frame clones only, with some absent. The data show some 62,000 clones, with more than 80% seen just once and 15% to 20% held by the top ten. The V and J ends lost 5 bases and 0 bases respectively, with 18 bases between them. The V gene's germline CDR1 is LNHDA and CDR2 SQIVND (reference sequence). The CDR3 loop spans 17 amino acids. This TCR derives from a woman aged 60 to 75 with COVID-19, enrolled during active disease. The chain employs TRBV19 and TRBJ2-3; D is uncertain. The specimen was peripheral blood. CDR3 in DNA: TGTGCCAGTAGTTCCCCCCGTGGCGCGGCGAGCACAGATACGCAGTATTTT. This gives the protein CASSSPRGAASTDTQYF.